One and the same sample provided the 10 T cell receptor beta chains below, sequenced in a study of CD8+ T cells in alopecia areata. Treatment denoted: oral pan-JAK inhibitor, 5-10 mg twice daily. Extraction of RNA preceded its reverse transcription into cDNA, which served as the sequencing template. This table comes from immunoSEQ multiplex PCR, and its TCRdb copy is limited to in-frame clones, with some not included. This sample has roughly 200,000 clones, with roughly 53% found just once. This material consisted of CD8+ T cells sorted from blood, taken at week 24, from a patient treated with tofacitinib. These receptors came from a human donor with alopecia areata.

This clone was seen more than once but under ten times. The V call is TRBV7-8, the J call TRBJ2-1; TRBD2 matches 12 bases. The length of the CDR3 is 17 residues. Germline V gene data show CDR1 as SGHVS and CDR2 as FQNEAQ. V gave up 3 bases and J gave up 4 bases; unmatched junction bases: 7. The CDR3 reads CASSLGLAGGLYNEQFF. In DNA, the CDR3 is TGTGCCAGCAGCTTGGGCCTAGCGGGGGGGCTGTACAATGAGCAGTTCTTC.

This clone has more than one count but fewer than ten. J is TRBJ2-1 and V is TRBV19, with unresolved D. This CDR3 spans 12 amino acids. Per the germline V gene, CDR1 is LNHDA and CDR2 is SQIVND (reference sequence). The germline V and J ends were trimmed by 1 base and 2 bases, with 0 bases remaining between them. The CDR3 sequence: CASSIAYNEQFF. For the CDR3, the DNA is TGTGCCAGTAGTATAGCCTACAATGAGCAGTTCTTC. The full variable domain, completed using reference TRBV19 and TRBJ2-1, is DGGITQSPKYLFRKEGQNVTLSCEQNLNHDAMYWYRQDPGQGLRLIYYSQIVNDFQKGDIAEGYSVSREKKESFPLTVTSAQKNPTAFYLCASSIAYNEQFFGPGTRLTVL.

The chain links TRBV5-1 to TRBJ1-1; TRBD1 might be the D (6 bases). The CDR3 runs to 15 residues. Germline lookup yields CDR1 SGHRS and CDR2 YFSETQ. Trimming took off 8 bases at V and 9 bases at J, with 26 bases between the two ends. The chain's CDR3 is CARRGAQGSQEQAFF. CDR3 nucleotide sequence: TGCGCCAGGAGGGGTGCTCAGGGGAGCCAAGAACAAGCTTTCTTT.

This clone was observed a handful of times. This chain joins TRBV19 and TRBJ1-1; unclear D gene. Germline values: CDR1 LNHDA, CDR2 SQIVND (reference sequence). Trimming took 10 bases from V and 1 from J, leaving 10 bases between them. The CDR3 sequence is 12 residues long. The DNA of the CDR3 is TGTGCCACCGCCGCTGGGAACACTGAAGCTTTCTTT. It specifies CATAAGNTEAFF.

The gene calls are TRBV4-1 and TRBJ2-7, with D perhaps TRBD2 (6 bases). The germline V gene encodes CDR1 MGHRA and CDR2 YSYEKL. The ends were cut back, 4 bases at V and 1 base at J, with 14 bases in the middle. The CDR3 consists of 15 residues. The CDR3 DNA follows: TGCGCCAGCAGCCCCAGGGAGGAAAGTTCCTACGAGCAGTACTTC. Its protein product is CASSPREESSYEQYF.

This clone has more than one count but fewer than ten. The CDR3 loop reads CSVVSGIPGYTF. The CDR3 DNA sequence: TGCAGCGTTGTGTCAGGGATCCCCGGCTACACCTTC. The V and J genes are TRBV29-1 and TRBJ1-2, with a possible D match to TRBD1 (5 bases). Germline loops: CDR1 SQVTM, CDR2 ANQGSEA. This CDR3 is built from 12 residues. V lost 4 bases, J lost 8 bases, and 14 bases lay in between.

The chain joins TRBV30 to TRBJ1-2; D not resolved. There are 17 residues in the CDR3. Germline assignment: CDR1 GTSNPN and CDR2 SVGIG (reference sequence). V dropped 1 base and J dropped 0 bases, with 18 bases sitting between them. CDR3 DNA: TGTGCCTGGAGTGGATACAGTCAGCACGGTACTAACTATGGCTACACCTTC. It is translated as CAWSGYSQHGTNYGYTF.

The CDR3 nucleotides are TGCGCCAGCAGCCCACAGGGGGTGAACACTGAAGCTTTCTTT. It codes for CASSPQGVNTEAFF. The rearrangement uses TRBV4-3 and TRBJ1-1, with TRBD1 matching over 8 bases. Germline trimming cut 4 bases from V and 0 bases from J; bases unmatched to any gene: 1. The CDR3 has 14 amino acids. The germline V gene has CDR1 LGHNA and CDR2 YSLEER.

This clone has more than one count but fewer than ten. V gene TRBV29-1 combines with J gene TRBJ2-4; 8 bases are shared with TRBD1. V was clipped by 5 bases and J by 9 bases; unmatched bases: 6. CDR3 length equals 12 residues. Germline V lookup: CDR1 SQVTM, CDR2 ANQGSEA. The CDR3 region is CSVPDRGGIQYF. CDR3 nucleotide sequence: TGCAGCGTTCCTGACAGGGGAGGCATTCAGTACTTC.

The V call is TRBV13, the J call TRBJ1-5; the match to TRBD1 covers 7 bases. V trimming: 8 bases; J trimming: 3 bases; junction bases outside the gene matches: 4. Germline lookup yields CDR1 PRHDT and CDR2 FYEKMQ (reference sequence). The CDR3 has 13 residues. CDR3 sequence: CASSDRPNQPQHF. Written as DNA, the CDR3 is TGTGCCAGCTCGGACAGGCCCAATCAGCCCCAGCATTTT.